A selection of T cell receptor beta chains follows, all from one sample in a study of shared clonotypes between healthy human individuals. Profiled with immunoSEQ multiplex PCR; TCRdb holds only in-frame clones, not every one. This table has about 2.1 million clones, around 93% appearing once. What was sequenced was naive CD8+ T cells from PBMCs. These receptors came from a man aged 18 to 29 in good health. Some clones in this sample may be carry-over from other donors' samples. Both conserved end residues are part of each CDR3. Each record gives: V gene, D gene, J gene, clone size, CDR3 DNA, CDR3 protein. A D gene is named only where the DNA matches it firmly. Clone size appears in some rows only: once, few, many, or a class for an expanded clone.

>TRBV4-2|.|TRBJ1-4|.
TGTGCCAGCAGCCAAGCTACCCGTGGGGAAAAACTGTTTTTT
CASSQATRGEKLFF
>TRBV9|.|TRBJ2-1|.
TGTGCCAGCAGCGTAGGCACAGCCTCTGAGCAGTTCTTC
CASSVGTASEQFF
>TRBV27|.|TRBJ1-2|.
TGTGCCACCCTCGGGTCCGCGACAGCCAACTATGGCTACACCTTC
CATLGSATANYGYTF
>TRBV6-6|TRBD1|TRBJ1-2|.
TGTGCCAGCAGTTACGCGGGGACAGCATATGGCTACACCTTC
CASSYAGTAYGYTF
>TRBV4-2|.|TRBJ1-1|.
TGTGCCAGCAGCCAAGAGGGGGGGGCGAGAACTGAAGCTTTCTTT
CASSQEGGARTEAFF
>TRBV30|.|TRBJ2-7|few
TGTGCCTGGAGTCCAACTAGCATCCACGAGCAGTACTTC
CAWSPTSIHEQYF
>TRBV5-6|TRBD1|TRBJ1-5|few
TGTGCCAGCAGCCGAAGCGTTTGGACAGGTCAGCCCCAGCATTTT
CASSRSVWTGQPQHF
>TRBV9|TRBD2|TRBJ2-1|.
TGTGCCAGCAGTTTTAGCGGGAGTGCGGGCAATGAGCAGTTCTTC
CASSFSGSAGNEQFF
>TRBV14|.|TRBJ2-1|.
TGTGCCAGCAGCCAAGGGGGGATACACTACAATGAGCAGTTCTTC
CASSQGGIHYNEQFF
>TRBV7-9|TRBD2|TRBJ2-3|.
TGTGCCAGCAGCACTCGGACTAGCGGGAGGACAGATACGCAGTATTTT
CASSTRTSGRTDTQYF
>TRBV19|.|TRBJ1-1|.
TGTGCCAGTAGTGGACTGTTGAACACTGAAGCTTTCTTT
CASSGLLNTEAFF
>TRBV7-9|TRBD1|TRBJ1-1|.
TGTGCCAGCAGCCCTAGACAGGGCCCTGAAGCTTTCTTT
CASSPRQGPEAFF